The 18 T cell receptor beta chains reported below all come from one sample, sequenced in a study of blood T cell repertoires in COVID-19. The protocol was immunoSEQ multiplex PCR, while the TCRdb copy is restricted to in-frame clones and leaves out a portion. The sample lists some 240,000 clones; about 86% were seen once. Sequences were obtained from PBMCs or T cells enriched from blood (not recorded which). The receptors derive from a woman between 40 and 55 years old with acute COVID-19.

This clone was counted once. The rearrangement links TRBV19 to TRBJ2-1; TRBD2 aligns across 9 bases. The CDR3 loop spans 15 amino acids. Germline CDR1 reads LNHDA; CDR2 reads SQIVND (reference sequence). V lost 5 bases to trimming and J lost 1 base; unmatched junction nucleotides: 3. The CDR3 coding sequence is TGTGCCAGTAGTGGGCTAGCGGGATCCTACAATGAGCAGTTCTTC. It specifies CASSGLAGSYNEQFF.

The chain couples TRBV5-5 to TRBJ1-1; unclear D gene. V was trimmed by 0 bases and J by 4 bases, leaving 4 bases between them. Germline assignment: CDR1 SGHKS and CDR2 YYEKEE (reference sequence). CDR3 length equals 12 residues. The CDR3 reads CASSLGATEAFF. Written as DNA, the CDR3 is TGTGCCAGCAGCTTGGGGGCCACTGAAGCTTTCTTT.

The V gene is TRBV5-5, the J gene TRBJ2-5; 14 nucleotides align to TRBD2. CDR1 and CDR2 (germline): SGHKS, YYEKEE (reference sequence). The CDR3 covers 16 residues. Unmatched junction bases numbered 6, after V lost 4 bases and J lost 4 bases. The CDR3, as DNA: TGTGCCAGCAGCCAGGGACTAGCGGGAGTCGGAGAGACCCAGTACTTC. Translating it yields CASSQGLAGVGETQYF. The full variable domain, in which reference TRBV5-5 and TRBJ2-5 provide the parts outside the CDR3, is DAGVTQSPTHLIKTRGQQVTLRCSPISGHKSVSWYQQVLGQGPQFIFQYYEKEERGRGNFPDRFSARQFPNYSSELNVNALLLGDSALYLCASSQGLAGVGETQYFGPGTRLLVL.

This rearrangement joins TRBV19 to TRBJ1-1; a possible D gene is TRBD1 (5 bases). CDR3 size: 14 residues. The V end was cut by 5 bases, the J end by 5 bases, with 15 bases between. From germline, CDR1 is LNHDA and CDR2 SQIVND (reference sequence). CDR3 region: CASSPSGAGTEAFF. The CDR3 bases are TGTGCCAGTAGTCCCTCCGGGGCGGGAACTGAAGCTTTCTTT.

This clone was seen more than once but under ten times. Other DNA variants within this sample encode the same CDR3. This chain connects TRBV30 to TRBJ1-1; D gene unclear. From germline, CDR1 is GTSNPN and CDR2 SVGIG (reference sequence). V was cut by 1 base and J by 0 bases, with 3 bases left in between. The CDR3 contains 12 residues. The CDR3 loop is CAWSGVNTEAFF. The CDR3 DNA reads as TGTGCCTGGAGTGGAGTGAACACTGAAGCTTTCTTT. The whole variable domain, filled in from reference TRBV30 and TRBJ1-1, reads SQTIHQWPATLVQPVGSPLSLECTVEGTSNPNLYWYRQAAGRGLQLLFYSVGIGQISSEVPQNLSASRPQDRQFILSSKKLLLSDSGFYLCAWSGVNTEAFFGQGTRLTVV.

The gene calls are TRBV7-2 and TRBJ1-3; TRBD1 aligns across 11 bases. The CDR3 covers 17 residues. Germline-derived CDR1 and CDR2 are SGHTA and FQGNSA. Trimming cost V 5 bases and J 0 bases; bases outside gene matches: 6. As DNA, the CDR3 is TGTGCCAGCAGCCTCGGGACAGGGGGGGTCTCTGGAAACACCATATATTTT. Its protein product is CASSLGTGGVSGNTIYF.

This clone was found once. The CDR3 DNA reads TGTGCCAGCAGCTCCTCCGGCAGGGTGAACACTGAAGCTTTCTTT. This translates into CASSSSGRVNTEAFF. The chain links TRBV6-5 to TRBJ1-1; D possibly corresponds to TRBD1 (5 bases). Germline CDR1 and CDR2: MNHEY and SVGAGI. CDR3 length: 15 amino acids. V was trimmed by 6 bases and J by 0 bases, leaving 14 bases between them.

The chain combines TRBV6-5 with TRBJ2-4; D is unclear. CDR1 and CDR2 (germline): MNHEY, SVGAGI. There are 16 residues in the CDR3. Trimming took off 2 bases at V and 3 bases at J, with 14 bases between the two ends. The DNA for the CDR3 is TGTGCCAGCAGTTACCCACCGCGGTGGTGCAAAAACATTCAGTACTTC. Residues: CASSYPPRWCKNIQYF.

V and J are TRBV9 and TRBJ2-2; 10 bases match TRBD1. The CDR3 length is 15 residues. CDR1 is SGDLS, CDR2 YYNGEE, per germline. V trimming: 3 bases; J trimming: 7 bases; junction bases outside the gene matches: 6. CDR3 protein: CASSGRTGGFGELFF. The CDR3 DNA sequence: TGTGCCAGCAGCGGGAGGACAGGGGGTTTCGGGGAGCTGTTTTTT.

The gene calls are TRBV5-4 and TRBJ1-6; D uncertain. CDR1 SGHNT and CDR2 YYREEE come from the germline V gene (reference sequence). V was shortened by 5 bases and J by 6 bases, with 6 bases between the two germline ends. This CDR3 contains 12 residues. The chain's CDR3 is CASSEPNSPLHF. The CDR3 DNA is TGTGCCAGCAGTGAGCCTAATTCACCCCTCCACTTT.

Here the CDR3 reads CASSPGRGRDTEAFF. CDR3 nucleotides: TGTGCCAGCAGTCCGGGGCGGGGTAGGGACACTGAAGCTTTCTTT. The chain uses TRBV5-8 and TRBJ1-1, with D possibly TRBD1 on 5 matching bases. Between the trimmed V and J ends, which lost 5 bases and 3 bases, there was a span of 17 bases. CDR3 length equals 15 residues. CDR1 and CDR2 from the germline V gene are SGHTS and YDEGEE.

V is TRBV7-6 and J is TRBJ2-7, with 7 bases that match TRBD2. Germline CDR1 SGHVS, CDR2 FNYEAQ. The trim removed 5 bases at V and 3 bases at J, leaving 10 bases unmatched. CDR3 size: 15 residues. The CDR3: CASSKAGGRGYEQYF. CDR3 DNA: TGTGCCAGCAGCAAAGCGGGCGGGAGAGGCTACGAGCAGTACTTC.

The chain is built from TRBV19 and TRBJ2-7; 9 nucleotides match TRBD1. The CDR3 spans 13 residues. Germline V gene sequence: CDR1 LNHDA, CDR2 SQIVND (reference sequence). The junction had 2 bases not matched to a gene; V was cut back by 5 bases and J by 3 bases. CDR3 residues: CASSLDRGYEQYF. CDR3 coding DNA: TGTGCCAGTAGTTTGGACAGGGGCTACGAGCAGTACTTC.

This chain connects TRBV4-1 to TRBJ2-7, with D possibly being TRBD2 (5 bases). Germline V gene lookup returns CDR1 MGHRA and CDR2 YSYEKL. The germline V and J ends were trimmed by 3 bases and 6 bases, with 18 bases remaining between them. The CDR3 has 15 residues. The CDR3, as DNA: TGCGCCAGCAGCCACCCGTCCAGAGGGCAAGGCGAGCAGTACTTC. Translating it yields CASSHPSRGQGEQYF.

This clone was seen a handful of times. The chain recombines TRBV13 with TRBJ2-7; 9 nucleotides line up with TRBD1. The CDR3 extends over 16 amino acids. Unmatched junction bases numbered 12, after V lost 4 bases and J lost 5 bases. Germline CDR1 and CDR2: PRHDT and FYEKMQ (reference sequence). The CDR3, as DNA: TGTGCCAGCAGCTCACCCCCCGGGACAGGGAACAACGAGCAGTACTTC. Translating it yields CASSSPPGTGNNEQYF. The full variable domain, with the rest looked up from reference TRBV13 and TRBJ2-7, is AAGVIQSPRHLIKEKRETATLKCYPIPRHDTVYWYQQGPGQDPQFLISFYEKMQSDKGSIPDRFSAQQFSDYHSELNMSSLELGDSALYFCASSSPPGTGNNEQYFGPGTRLTVT.

This clone was found a few times. DNA of the CDR3: TGTGCCAGCAGTTTTTCAGGGACTGGAAACACCATATATTTT. It is translated as CASSFSGTGNTIYF. This chain links TRBV27 with TRBJ1-3; weak D call: TRBD1 (5 bases). The V gene lost 3 bases and the J gene lost 2 bases, with 8 bases spanning the gap. The CDR3 is 14 amino acids. Germline values: CDR1 MNHEY, CDR2 SMNVEV (reference sequence).

This chain links TRBV7-9 with TRBJ2-1; no firm D call. Germline-derived CDR1 and CDR2 are SEHNR and FQNEAQ (reference sequence). The V and J ends lost 1 base and 3 bases respectively, with 10 bases between them. The CDR3 loop spans 15 amino acids. In nucleotides, the CDR3 is TGTGCCAGCAGCTTAGGCACTACTGACTACAATGAGCAGTTCTTC. Residues: CASSLGTTDYNEQFF.

V and J are TRBV19 and TRBJ2-1; 9 bases align to TRBD1. CDR3 size: 15 residues. Losses at the gene ends were 6 bases for V and 9 bases for J; bases not matched to a gene: 12. Per germline, CDR1 LNHDA and CDR2 SQIVND (reference sequence). The DNA for the CDR3 is TGTGCCAGTAGGATGACAGGGGGGACCTTGGGTGAGCAGTTCTTC. Its translation is CASRMTGGTLGEQFF.